This T cell receptor (beta chain) comes out of a study of T cells in Graves' hyperthyroidism and ophthalmopathy. CDR1 and CDR2 from the germline V gene are LNHDA and SQIVND (reference sequence). The CDR3 contains 16 residues. V was pared by 3 bases and J by 2 bases, with 13 bases between. It was RNA transcripts that yielded the amplified TCR beta CDR3 regions. The HTBI primer set was used in a first-round RT-PCR of the TCR CDR3. MiXCR was run by TCRdb on the multiplex PCR reads, yielding one entry per CDR3 protein. The sample lists about 520,000 distinct CDR3 sequences, about 24% occurring once. Sequencing input: blood. The TCR comes from a woman younger than 45 with Graves' ophthalmopathy. The chain uses TRBV19 and TRBJ2-2; either TRBD1 or TRBD2 may fit D (6 bases each). CDR3 bases: TGTGCCAGTAGTATCCCCGGAGGGACAAACACCGGGGAGCTGTTTTTT. Its protein product is CASSIPGGTNTGELFF.